A single sample is the source of the 17 T cell receptor beta chains below, sequenced in a study of shared clonotypes between healthy human individuals. The method was immunoSEQ multiplex PCR; TCRdb's version includes in-frame clones alone and lacks a portion of them. The data contain about 1.5 million clones, around 97% of them singletons. Sequencing was done on a sample of naive CD4+ T cells sorted from blood. The subset: CD45RA+ positively selected. Receptors were obtained from a man between 25 and 39 years old in good health.

This rearrangement joins TRBV7-2 to TRBJ2-1; 9 positions agree with TRBD2. The CDR3 covers 17 residues. Germline V gene sequence: CDR1 SGHTA, CDR2 FQGNSA. Trimming took 3 bases from V and 8 from J; bases not matched to a gene: 14. The CDR3 loop reads CASSLRGGEAGGDEQFF. CDR3 nucleotides: TGTGCCAGCAGCTTGAGAGGGGGCGAAGCGGGAGGAGATGAGCAGTTCTTC.

Here the CDR3 reads CSVALRLAGVEQFF. CDR3 in DNA: TGCAGCGTTGCCCTGAGACTAGCGGGAGTAGAGCAGTTCTTC. V usage is TRBV29-1 and J usage is TRBJ2-1, with 12 positions matching TRBD2. Trimming at V came to 4 bases and at J to 10 bases, leaving 8 bases not matched to a gene. The CDR3 is 14 amino acids. The germline V gene encodes CDR1 SQVTM and CDR2 ANQGSEA.

The DNA for the CDR3 is TGTGCCAGCAGCGGATTAGACATTCAGTACTTC. Its protein is CASSGLDIQYF. This chain connects TRBV28 to TRBJ2-4; D remains ambiguous. V gave up 6 bases and J gave up 8 bases, with 8 bases separating them. The CDR3 extends over 11 amino acids. From germline, CDR1 is MDHEN and CDR2 SYDVKM.

The chain couples TRBV6-1 to TRBJ1-1; 9 bases fit TRBD1. The CDR3 loop spans 16 amino acids. Germline loops: CDR1 MNHNS, CDR2 SASEGT. J lost 2 bases, V lost 3 bases, and 7 bases had no gene match. The CDR3: CASSDRTGAANTEAFF. As DNA, the CDR3 is TGTGCCAGCAGTGATAGGACAGGGGCAGCCAACACTGAAGCTTTCTTT.

V gene TRBV27 combines with J gene TRBJ1-2; the D is unclear. The CDR3 has 11 amino acids. The germline CDR1 and CDR2 sequences are MNHEY and SMNVEV (reference sequence). V lost 5 bases and J lost 4, with 5 bases in between. The CDR3 sequence is CASSLLYGYTF. The CDR3 DNA reads as TGTGCCAGCAGTCTCCTCTATGGCTACACCTTC.

The chain couples TRBV5-1 to TRBJ1-1, with 7 bases matching TRBD1. This CDR3 region has 15 residues. Germline V gene lookup returns CDR1 SGHRS and CDR2 YFSETQ. Trimming took 4 bases from V and 6 from J; bases not matched to a gene: 12. For the CDR3, the DNA is TGCGCCAGCAGCCCCCGTGAGAGGGGGCGGGCTGAAGCTTTCTTT. It yields the protein CASSPRERGRAEAFF.

This chain connects TRBV5-6 to TRBJ2-7; D unclear. This CDR3 has 14 amino acids. In germline, CDR1 is SGHDT, CDR2 YYEEEE. Deletions cut 2 bases from V and 2 bases from J, with 11 bases between. The CDR3 here is CASSFPGLPYEQYF. CDR3 DNA sequence: TGTGCCAGCAGCTTCCCAGGTTTACCCTACGAGCAGTACTTC.

This chain uses TRBV27 with TRBJ2-7, with D maybe TRBD1 (6 bases). The CDR3 has 18 amino acids. V was pared by 3 bases and J by 2 bases, with 23 bases between. Germline CDR1 MNHEY, CDR2 SMNVEV (reference sequence). CDR3 amino acids: CASSFGVGQGRPPYEQYF. The CDR3 DNA follows: TGTGCCAGCAGTTTTGGGGTGGGTCAGGGGCGACCTCCCTACGAGCAGTACTTC.

The CDR3 nucleotides read TGTGCCAGCAGTTACGGGGCCGGGACAGGGTCGTACGAGCAGTACTTC. Its translation is CASSYGAGTGSYEQYF. V and J are TRBV6-5 and TRBJ2-7; 9 bases map to TRBD1. V shed 2 bases, J shed 4 bases, and the junction held 9 bases outside the gene matches. The CDR3 is 16 residues long. CDR1 and CDR2 from the germline V gene are MNHEY and SVGAGI.

The chain is built from TRBV15 and TRBJ2-5; no reliable D call. The CDR3 has 15 amino acids. V was cut by 7 bases and J by 1 base, with 16 bases left in between. The germline gives CDR1 LNHNV, CDR2 YYDKDF (reference sequence). Here the CDR3 DNA reads TGTGCCACCATAGCCCACTACACCTCCCAAGAGACCCAGTACTTC. This encodes CATIAHYTSQETQYF.

The rearrangement links TRBV15 to TRBJ1-5; 8 nucleotides match TRBD1. The CDR3 spans 16 residues. The V gene end was trimmed by 3 bases and the J gene end by 4 bases; junction bases not matched to a gene: 8. CDR1 and CDR2 from the germline V gene are LNHNV and YYDKDF (reference sequence). CDR3 nucleotides: TGTGCCACCAGCAGTGATTGGACAGGGAGAAATCAGCCCCAGCATTTT. Its translation is CATSSDWTGRNQPQHF.

V usage is TRBV28 and J usage is TRBJ1-1; D not resolved. Germline V gene data show CDR1 as MDHEN and CDR2 as SYDVKM. CDR3 length equals 14 residues. Between the trimmed V and J ends, which lost 2 bases and 5 bases, there was a span of 12 bases. Here the CDR3 DNA reads TGTGCCAGCAGTTTAATGAATGCGAGGACTGAAGCTTTCTTT. This translates into CASSLMNARTEAFF. The variable domain in full, completed from reference TRBV28 and TRBJ1-1, reads DVKVTQSSRYLVKRTGEKVFLECVQDMDHENMFWYRQDPGLGLRLIYFSYDVKMKEKGDIPEGYSVSREKKERFSLILESASTNQTSMYLCASSLMNARTEAFFGQGTRLTVV.

This clone was found once. This rearrangement joins TRBV7-5 to TRBJ2-3; the listed D gene, TRBD2, was not tested against the DNA. TRBV7-5 is assigned pseudogene status. This CDR3 comprises 19 residues. CDR3 region: CVRSLGSSGRAHWTDTQYF. The DNA for the CDR3 is TGTGTCAGAAGCTTAGGGTCTAGCGGGAGGGCCCATTGGACAGATACGCAGTATTTT.

The chain employs TRBV7-2 and TRBJ2-7, with D perhaps matching TRBD2 (5 bases). The CDR3 extends over 14 amino acids. The germline V gene encodes CDR1 SGHTA and CDR2 FQGNSA. V lost 5 bases to trimming and J lost 4 bases, with 15 bases between them. The CDR3, as DNA: TGTGCCAGCAGCGTCCGGACTGGGCCATACGAGCAGTACTTC. It specifies CASSVRTGPYEQYF. The whole variable domain, remainder taken from reference TRBV7-2 and TRBJ2-7, is GAGVSQSPSNKVTEKGKDVELRCDPISGHTALYWYRQSLGQGLEFLIYFQGNSAPDKSGLPSDRFSAERTGGSVSTLTIQRTQQEDSAVYLCASSVRTGPYEQYFGPGTRLTVT.

This chain connects TRBV7-2 to TRBJ1-2; 7 nucleotides align to TRBD1. Trimming removed 5 bases from V and 8 bases from J; junction bases left unmatched: 14. This CDR3 contains 15 residues. Germline V gene data show CDR1 as SGHTA and CDR2 as FQGNSA. CDR3 amino acids: CASSTGGQRSRGYTF. As DNA, the CDR3 is TGTGCCAGCAGCACGGGGGGACAGCGGTCTCGCGGCTACACCTTC.

V usage is TRBV15 and J usage is TRBJ2-5, with TRBD2 identical over 8 bases. The CDR3 runs to 13 residues. In germline, CDR1 is LNHNV, CDR2 YYDKDF (reference sequence). The V and J ends lost 3 bases and 3 bases, in that order; junction bases with no gene match: 0. The CDR3 bases are TGTGCCACCAGCAGGACTAGCGAAGAGACCCAGTACTTC. Translating it yields CATSRTSEETQYF.

This chain connects TRBV7-2 to TRBJ1-2; 7 nucleotides align to TRBD1. The V gene's germline CDR1 is SGHTA and CDR2 FQGNSA. The CDR3 contains 14 residues. Trimming cost V 1 base and J 7 bases; bases outside gene matches: 6. The CDR3 sequence: CASSLESQGGGYTF. The DNA for the CDR3 is TGTGCCAGCAGCTTAGAGAGCCAGGGGGGTGGCTACACCTTC. The whole variable domain, filled in from reference TRBV7-2 and TRBJ1-2, reads GAGVSQSPSNKVTEKGKDVELRCDPISGHTALYWYRQSLGQGLEFLIYFQGNSAPDKSGLPSDRFSAERTGGSVSTLTIQRTQQEDSAVYLCASSLESQGGGYTFGSGTRLTVV.